The clone carrying this T cell receptor beta chain was detected only a few times. The data stem from a study of blood T cell repertoires in COVID-19. The overall study: Acute and convalescent COVID-19 samples came from the United States, Italy and Spain. PBMCs, B-cell-depleted T cells, or T cells were the source of the cDNA or gDNA that made up the material.

The CDR3 totals 14 residues. Germline loops: CDR1 LNHNV, CDR2 YYDKDF (reference sequence). With 1 base removed from V and 3 bases from J, the gap between germline ends came to 9 bases. Sequencing was performed with immunoSEQ multiplex PCR; in TCRdb, only in-frame clones are kept and a portion is missing. The repertoire holds roughly 230,000 clones, with 80% to 90% as singletons. Seattle patients were enrolled during active infection and followed longitudinally. This clonotype originated in an elderly woman with COVID-19, enrolled during active disease. The rearrangement links TRBV15 to TRBJ1-2, with D possibly being TRBD1 (5 bases). Sequencing was performed on peripheral blood. CDR3 residues: CATSRAGQDYGYTF. The DNA of the CDR3 is TGTGCCACCAGCAGAGCCGGACAAGACTATGGCTACACCTTC.